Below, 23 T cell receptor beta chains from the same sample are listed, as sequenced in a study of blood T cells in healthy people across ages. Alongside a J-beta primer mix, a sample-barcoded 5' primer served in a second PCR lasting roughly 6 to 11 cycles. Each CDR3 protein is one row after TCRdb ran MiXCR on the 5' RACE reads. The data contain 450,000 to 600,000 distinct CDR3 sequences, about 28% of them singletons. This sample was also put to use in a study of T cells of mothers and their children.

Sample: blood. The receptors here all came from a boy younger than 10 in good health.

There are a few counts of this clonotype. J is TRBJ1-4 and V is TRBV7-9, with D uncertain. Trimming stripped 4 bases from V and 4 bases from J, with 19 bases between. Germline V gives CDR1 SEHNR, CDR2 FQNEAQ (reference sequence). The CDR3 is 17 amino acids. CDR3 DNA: TGTGCCAGCAGCTCCGCCGATCGCGGGTCCATTAATGAAAAACTGTTTTTT. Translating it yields CASSSADRGSINEKLFF.

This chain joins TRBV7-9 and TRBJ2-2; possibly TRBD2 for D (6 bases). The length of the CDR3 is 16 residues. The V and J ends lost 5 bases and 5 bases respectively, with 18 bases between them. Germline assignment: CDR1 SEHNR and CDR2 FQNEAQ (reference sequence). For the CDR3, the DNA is TGTGCCAGCAGCGGGGAGGTAGCGTGGAGAACCGGGGAGCTGTTTTTT. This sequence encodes CASSGEVAWRTGELFF.

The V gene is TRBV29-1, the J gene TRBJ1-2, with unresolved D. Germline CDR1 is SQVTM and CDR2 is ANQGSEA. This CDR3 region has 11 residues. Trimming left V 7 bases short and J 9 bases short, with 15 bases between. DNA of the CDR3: TGCAGCGCAAGCCGGGGTGAGAGCTACACCTTC. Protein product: CSASRGESYTF.

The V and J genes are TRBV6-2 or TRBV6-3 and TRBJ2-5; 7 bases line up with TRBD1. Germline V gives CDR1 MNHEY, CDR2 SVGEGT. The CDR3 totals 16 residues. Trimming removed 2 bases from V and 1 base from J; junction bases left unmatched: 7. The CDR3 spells CASSYPLTGAQETQYF. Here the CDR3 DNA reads TGTGCCAGCAGTTACCCTCTTACAGGGGCCCAAGAGACCCAGTACTTC.

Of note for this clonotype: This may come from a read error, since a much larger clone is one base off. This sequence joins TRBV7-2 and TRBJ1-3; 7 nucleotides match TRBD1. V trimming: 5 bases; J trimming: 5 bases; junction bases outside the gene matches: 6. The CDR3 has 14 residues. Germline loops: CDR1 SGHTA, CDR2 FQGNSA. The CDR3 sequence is CASSRPTGRNTIYF. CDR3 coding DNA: TGTGCCAGCAGCCGCCCGACAGGGCGAAACACCATATATTTT.

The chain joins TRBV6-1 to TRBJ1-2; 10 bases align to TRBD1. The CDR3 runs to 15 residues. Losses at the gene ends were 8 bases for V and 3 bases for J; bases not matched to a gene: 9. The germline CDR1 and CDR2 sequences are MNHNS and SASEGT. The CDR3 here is CASSPDRGFYYGYTF. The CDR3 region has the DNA TGTGCCAGCTCTCCGGACAGGGGGTTTTACTATGGCTACACCTTC.

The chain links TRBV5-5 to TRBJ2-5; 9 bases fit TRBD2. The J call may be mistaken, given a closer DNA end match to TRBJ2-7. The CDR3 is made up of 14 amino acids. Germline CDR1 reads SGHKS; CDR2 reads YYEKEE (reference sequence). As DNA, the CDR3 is TGTGCCAGCAGCCCCTGGCGGGAGGGTTACGAGCAGTACTTC. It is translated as CASSPWREGYEQYF.

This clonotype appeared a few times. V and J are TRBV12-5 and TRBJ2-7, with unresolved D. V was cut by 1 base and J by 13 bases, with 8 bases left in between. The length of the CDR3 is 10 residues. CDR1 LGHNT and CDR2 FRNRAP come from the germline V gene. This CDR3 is CASGLENYYF. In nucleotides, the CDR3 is TGTGCTAGTGGTTTGGAGAACTACTACTTC.

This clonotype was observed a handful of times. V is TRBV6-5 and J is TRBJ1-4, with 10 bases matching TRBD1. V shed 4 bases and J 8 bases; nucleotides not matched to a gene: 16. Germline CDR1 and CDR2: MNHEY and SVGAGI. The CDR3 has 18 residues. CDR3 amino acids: CASSSWGDLRTGGEKLFF. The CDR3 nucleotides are TGTGCCAGCAGTTCTTGGGGGGACCTTAGGACAGGGGGAGAAAAACTGTTTTTT.

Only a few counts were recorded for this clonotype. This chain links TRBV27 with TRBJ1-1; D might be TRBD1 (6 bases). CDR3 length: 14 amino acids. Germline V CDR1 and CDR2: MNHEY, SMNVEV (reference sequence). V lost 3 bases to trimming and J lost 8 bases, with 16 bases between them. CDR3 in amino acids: CASSFVGETGEAFF. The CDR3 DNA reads TGTGCCAGCAGTTTTGTGGGGGAGACAGGCGAAGCTTTCTTT.

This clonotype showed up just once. CDR3 sequence reads: CAISGSGLYSGANVLTF. CDR3 nucleotide sequence: TGTGCCATCAGTGGGTCGGGCTTATACTCTGGGGCCAACGTCCTGACTTTC. V usage is TRBV10-3 and J usage is TRBJ2-6; D is undetermined. Deletions cut 4 bases from V and 0 bases from J, with 13 bases between. The CDR3 has 17 residues. Germline V lookup: CDR1 ENHRY, CDR2 SYGVKD.

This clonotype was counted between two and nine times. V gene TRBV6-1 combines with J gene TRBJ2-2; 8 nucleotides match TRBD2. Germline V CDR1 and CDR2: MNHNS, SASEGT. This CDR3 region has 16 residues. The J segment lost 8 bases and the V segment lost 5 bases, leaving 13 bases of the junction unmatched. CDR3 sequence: CASSILSGRNAGELFF. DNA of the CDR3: TGTGCCAGCAGTATCCTAAGCGGGAGAAATGCGGGGGAGCTGTTTTTT.

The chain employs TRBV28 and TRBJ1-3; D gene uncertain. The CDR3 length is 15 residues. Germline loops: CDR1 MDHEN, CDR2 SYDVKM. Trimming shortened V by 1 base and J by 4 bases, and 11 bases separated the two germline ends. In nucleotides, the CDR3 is TGTGCCAGCAGTTTATCGGCAAGTGGGGGAAACACCATATATTTT. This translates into CASSLSASGGNTIYF.

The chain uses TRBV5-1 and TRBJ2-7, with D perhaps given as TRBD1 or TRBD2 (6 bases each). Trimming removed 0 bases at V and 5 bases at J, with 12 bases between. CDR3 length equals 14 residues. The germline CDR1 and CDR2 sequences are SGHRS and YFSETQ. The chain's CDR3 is CASSLGGAGDEQYF. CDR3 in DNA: TGCGCCAGCAGCTTGGGGGGGGCCGGGGACGAGCAGTACTTC.

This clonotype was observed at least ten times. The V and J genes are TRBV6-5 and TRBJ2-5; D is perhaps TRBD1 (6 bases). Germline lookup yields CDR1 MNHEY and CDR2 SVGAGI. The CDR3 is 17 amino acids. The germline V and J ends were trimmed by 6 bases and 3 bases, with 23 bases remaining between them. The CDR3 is CASRASSLGTLKETQYF. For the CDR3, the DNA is TGTGCCAGCAGAGCCAGTAGTCTCGGGACACTGAAAGAGACCCAGTACTTC.

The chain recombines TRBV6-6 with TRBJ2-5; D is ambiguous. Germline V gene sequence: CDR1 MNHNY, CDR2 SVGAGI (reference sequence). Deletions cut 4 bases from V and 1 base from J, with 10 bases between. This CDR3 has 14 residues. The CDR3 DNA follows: TGTGCCAGCAGTTTTTGGGAAGTCCAAGAGACCCAGTACTTC. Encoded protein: CASSFWEVQETQYF.

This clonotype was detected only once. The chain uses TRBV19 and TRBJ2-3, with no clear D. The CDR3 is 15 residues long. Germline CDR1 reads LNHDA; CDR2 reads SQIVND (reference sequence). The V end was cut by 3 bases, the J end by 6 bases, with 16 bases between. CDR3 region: CASSIGLPGVDTQYF. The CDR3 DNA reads TGTGCCAGTAGTATCGGGCTACCTGGCGTGGATACGCAGTATTTT. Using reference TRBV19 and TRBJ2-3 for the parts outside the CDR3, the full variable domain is DGGITQSPKYLFRKEGQNVTLSCEQNLNHDAMYWYRQDPGQGLRLIYYSQIVNDFQKGDIAEGYSVSREKKESFPLTVTSAQKNPTAFYLCASSIGLPGVDTQYFGPGTRLTVL.

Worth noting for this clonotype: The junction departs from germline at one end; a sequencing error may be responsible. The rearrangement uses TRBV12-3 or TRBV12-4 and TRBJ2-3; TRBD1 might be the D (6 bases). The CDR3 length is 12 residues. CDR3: CASRLGGDAQYF. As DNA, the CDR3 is TGTGCCAGCAGATTAGGGGGAGATGCGCAGTATTTT.

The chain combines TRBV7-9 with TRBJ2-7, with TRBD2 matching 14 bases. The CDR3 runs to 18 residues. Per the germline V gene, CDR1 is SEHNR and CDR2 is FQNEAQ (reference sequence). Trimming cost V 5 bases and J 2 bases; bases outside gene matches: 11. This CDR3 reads CASSPRTSGRTKPYEQYF. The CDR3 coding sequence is TGTGCCAGCAGCCCCCGGACTAGCGGGAGGACGAAACCCTACGAGCAGTACTTC.

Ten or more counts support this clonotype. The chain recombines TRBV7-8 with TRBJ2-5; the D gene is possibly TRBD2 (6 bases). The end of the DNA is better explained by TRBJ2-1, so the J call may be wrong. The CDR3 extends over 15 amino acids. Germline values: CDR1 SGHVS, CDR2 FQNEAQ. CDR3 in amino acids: CASSLGLASYNEQFF. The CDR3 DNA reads TGTGCCAGCAGCTTAGGGCTAGCGAGTTACAATGAGCAGTTCTTC.

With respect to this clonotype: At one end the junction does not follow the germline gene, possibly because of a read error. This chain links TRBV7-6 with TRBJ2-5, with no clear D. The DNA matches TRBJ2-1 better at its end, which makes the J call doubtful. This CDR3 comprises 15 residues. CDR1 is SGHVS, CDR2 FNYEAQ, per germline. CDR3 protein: CAGSSNGVSINEQFF. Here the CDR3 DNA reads TGTGCCGGCAGCTCAAATGGTGTTTCGATCAATGAGCAGTTCTTC.

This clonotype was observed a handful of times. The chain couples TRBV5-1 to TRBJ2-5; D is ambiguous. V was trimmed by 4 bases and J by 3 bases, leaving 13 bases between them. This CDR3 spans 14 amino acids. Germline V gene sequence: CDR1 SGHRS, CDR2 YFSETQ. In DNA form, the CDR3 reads TGCGCCAGCAGCAGACAAGACGGTAAAGAGACCCAGTACTTC. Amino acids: CASSRQDGKETQYF. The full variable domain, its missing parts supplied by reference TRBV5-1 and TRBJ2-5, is KAGVTQTPRYLIKTRGQQVTLSCSPISGHRSVSWYQQTPGQGLQFLFEYFSETQRNKGNFPGRFSGRQFSNSRSEMNVSTLELGDSALYLCASSRQDGKETQYFGPGTRLLVL.

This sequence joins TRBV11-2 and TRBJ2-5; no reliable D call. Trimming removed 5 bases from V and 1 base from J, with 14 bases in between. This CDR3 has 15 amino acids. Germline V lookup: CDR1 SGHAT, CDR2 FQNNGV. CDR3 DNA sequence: TGTGCCAGCAGCCCCCCCTCGTCCACCCAAGAGACCCAGTACTTC. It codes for CASSPPSSTQETQYF.